Sequencing of this T cell receptor beta chain was carried out in a study of T cells in Graves' hyperthyroidism and ophthalmopathy. Study-wide points: Classification by a 13 V-J model distinguished ophthalmopathy from stable hyperthyroidism.

Trimming removed 6 bases from V and 7 bases from J, with 15 bases in between. Germline lookup yields CDR1 SGHNT and CDR2 YENEEA. The CDR3 runs to 14 residues. Thyroid ultrasound and orbital computed tomography, with clinical symptoms and serum thyroxine and TRAb, informed diagnoses. As to this clonotype: Its matching antigen is unknown.

RNA transcripts provided the source from which TCR beta CDR3 regions were amplified. Using the HTBI primer set, a first-round RT-PCR was run on the TCR CDR3. TCRdb independently ran MiXCR on the multiplex PCR reads; one entry per CDR3 protein. The sample contains 300,000 to 450,000 distinct CDR3 sequences, around 14% of which appear only once. The TCR sequence derives from a woman aged 55-75 years with Graves' hyperthyroidism. This rearrangement joins TRBV11-3 to TRBJ1-4; a possible D gene is TRBD1 (5 bases). What was sequenced was blood. CDR3 sequence: CASSLQGAGEKLFF. CDR3 DNA: TGTGCCAGCAGTTTGCAGGGAGCGGGTGAAAAACTGTTTTTT.